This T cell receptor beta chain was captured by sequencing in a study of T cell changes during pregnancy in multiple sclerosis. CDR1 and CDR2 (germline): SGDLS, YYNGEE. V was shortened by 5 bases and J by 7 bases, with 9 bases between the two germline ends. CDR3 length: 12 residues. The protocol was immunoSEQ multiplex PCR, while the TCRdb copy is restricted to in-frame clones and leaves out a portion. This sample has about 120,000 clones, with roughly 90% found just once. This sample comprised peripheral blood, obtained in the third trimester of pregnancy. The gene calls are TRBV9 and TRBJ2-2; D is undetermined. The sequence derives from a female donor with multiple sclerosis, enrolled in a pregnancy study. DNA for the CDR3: TGTGCCAGCAGAGCTCCAGGCGGGGAGCTGTTTTTT. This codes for CASRAPGGELFF.